The sequence of this TCR beta chain was determined in a study of human T cells and chemical hapten exposure. The CDR3 extends over 15 amino acids. Trimming removed 1 base from V and 8 bases from J; junction bases left unmatched: 6. Per the germline V gene, CDR1 is MNHEY and CDR2 is SVGAGI. TCRdb ran MiXCR on the RACE reads and lists one entry per CDR3 protein. The sample has roughly 200,000 distinct CDR3 sequences, about a fifth seen once. Described time point: patch test 1, 2 weeks after DPC sensitization. Treatment denoted: therapeutic diphenylcyclopropenone sensitization with weekly scalp DPC. The source is a woman in her 50s with alopecia areata. Some clones in this sample may be carry-over from other donors' samples. Sequenced here: whole blood, sampled in connection with sensitization to the hapten diphenylcyclopropenone (DPC). This chain uses TRBV6-5 with TRBJ2-2; 8 nucleotides align to TRBD1. CDR3 residues: CASSYLTGAPGELFF. CDR3 in DNA: TGTGCCAGCAGTTACTTGACAGGGGCACCGGGGGAGCTGTTTTTT.